This TCR beta chain was observed in a study of blood T cell repertoires in COVID-19. The germline V gene encodes CDR1 LNHDA and CDR2 SQIVND (reference sequence). V dropped 3 bases and J dropped 0 bases, with 9 bases sitting between them. The CDR3 is 15 amino acids. The data were produced by immunoSEQ multiplex PCR, yet TCRdb's version contains in-frame clones alone and is incomplete. This sample has 70,000 or so clones, with more than 75% found just once. This rearrangement joins TRBV19 to TRBJ1-5, with D hard to call. This TCR came from a man between 40 and 49 years old with COVID-19, enrolled during active disease. Sequencing was carried out using peripheral blood. CDR3 in amino acids: CASSIGIYSNQPQHF. Here the CDR3 DNA reads TGTGCCAGTAGTATCGGGATTTATAGCAATCAGCCCCAGCATTTT.